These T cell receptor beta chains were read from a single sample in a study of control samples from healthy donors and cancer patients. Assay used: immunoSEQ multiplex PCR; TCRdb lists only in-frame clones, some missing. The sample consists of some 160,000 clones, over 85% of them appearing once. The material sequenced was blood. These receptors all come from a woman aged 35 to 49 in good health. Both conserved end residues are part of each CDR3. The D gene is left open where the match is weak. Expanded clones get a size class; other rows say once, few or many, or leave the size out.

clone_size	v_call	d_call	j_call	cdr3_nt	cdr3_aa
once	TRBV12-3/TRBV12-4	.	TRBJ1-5	TGTGCCAGCAGTTTTCGAAGTAATCAGCCCCAGCATTTT	CASSFRSNQPQHF
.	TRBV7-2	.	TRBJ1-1	TGTGCCAGCAGCCCCACGAGGTCTCTGTGGAACACTGAAGCTTTCTTT	CASSPTRSLWNTEAFF
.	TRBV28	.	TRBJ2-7	TGTGCCAGTCTGGACCCCCGGGGACACGAGCAGTACTTC	CASLDPRGHEQYF
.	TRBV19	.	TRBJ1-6	TGTGCCAGTACCGGCAGGCCGAATTCACCCCTCCACTTT	CASTGRPNSPLHF
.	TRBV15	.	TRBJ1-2	TGTGCCACCAGCAGAGGGGGGACCTATGGCTACACCTTC	CATSRGGTYGYTF
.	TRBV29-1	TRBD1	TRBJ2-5	TGCAGCGTTGATCGGACAGGTTGGGAGACCCAGTACTTC	CSVDRTGWETQYF
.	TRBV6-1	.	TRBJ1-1	TGTGCCAGCAGTTATTCCAGCTTGAACACTGAAGCTTTCTTT	CASSYSSLNTEAFF
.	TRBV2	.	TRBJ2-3	TGTGCCAGCAGTGAGACTAGTACAAGTGATACGCAGTATTTT	CASSETSTSDTQYF
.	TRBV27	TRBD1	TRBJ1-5	TGTGCCAGCAGTTTTTCGACAGGGGGTCAGCCCCAGCATTTT	CASSFSTGGQPQHF
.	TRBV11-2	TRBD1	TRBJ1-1	TGTGCCAGCAGCTCGACAGGGCAAATTAGGACAAATGAAGCTTTCTTT	CASSSTGQIRTNEAFF
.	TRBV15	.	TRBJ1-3	TGTGCCACCAGCAGAGCGGGCCCGTGGGGAAACACCATATATTTT	CATSRAGPWGNTIYF
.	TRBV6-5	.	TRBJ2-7	TGTGCCAGCAGTTATCTCTACGAGCAGTACTTC	CASSYLYEQYF
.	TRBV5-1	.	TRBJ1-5	TGCGCCAGCAGCGAGGAGGGACATTATAGCAATCAGCCCCAGCATTTT	CASSEEGHYSNQPQHF
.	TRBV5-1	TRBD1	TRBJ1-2	TGCGCCAGCAGCCCTCTTTCAACAGGGGAAGGCTACACCTTC	CASSPLSTGEGYTF
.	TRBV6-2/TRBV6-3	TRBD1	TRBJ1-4	TGTGCCAGCAGTTTACCACCGGGACAGATTAATGAAAAACTGTTTTTT	CASSLPPGQINEKLFF
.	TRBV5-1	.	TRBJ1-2	TGCGCCAGCAGCTTGGCCTCGACGGCTAACTATGGCTACACCTTC	CASSLASTANYGYTF
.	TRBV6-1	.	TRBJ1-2	TGTGCCAGCAGTGAGGAAGGACATAGCTACACCTTC	CASSEEGHSYTF
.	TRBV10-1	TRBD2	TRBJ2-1	TGCGCCAGCAGCCAGACTAGCGGGAGTTACAATGAGCAGTTCTTC	CASSQTSGSYNEQFF
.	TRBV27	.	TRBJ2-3	TGTGCCAGCAGTTTAGGGACAAGGGATACGCAGTATTTT	CASSLGTRDTQYF
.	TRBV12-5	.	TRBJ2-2	TGTGCTACTAGGGGTCCGCCCGGACAGCCCACCGGGGAGCTGTTTTTT	CATRGPPGQPTGELFF
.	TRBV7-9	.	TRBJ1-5	TGTGCCAGCAGCTCAACCGATCAGCCCCAGCATTTT	CASSSTDQPQHF
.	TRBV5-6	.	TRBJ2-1	TGTGCCAGCAGTTGGACACTTACCTACAATGAGCAGTTCTTC	CASSWTLTYNEQFF
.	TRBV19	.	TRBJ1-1	TGTGCCAGTAAGCTGGACAGCCAAGCTTTCTTT	CASKLDSQAFF
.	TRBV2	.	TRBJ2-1	TGTGCCAGCAGGAGGACTAGGGGGACGAACAATGAGCAGTTCTTC	CASRRTRGTNNEQFF
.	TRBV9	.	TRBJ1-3	TGTGCCAGCGGCCCCCAGCAGAGCTCTGGAAACACCATATATTTT	CASGPQQSSGNTIYF
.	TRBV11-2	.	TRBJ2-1	TGTGCCAGCAGCTTAGAGGTGTACAATGAGCAGTTCTTC	CASSLEVYNEQFF
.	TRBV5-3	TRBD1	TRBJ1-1	TGTGCCAGAAGCTACCCAGGTCCGGGACAGGGGATAACTGAAGCTTTCTTT	CARSYPGPGQGITEAFF
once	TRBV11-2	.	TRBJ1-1	TGTGCCAGCAGCTTGCGCAGGGGCGACACTGAAGCTTTCTTT	CASSLRRGDTEAFF
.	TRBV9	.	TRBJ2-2	TGTGCCAGCAGCGTATACAGCTCCACCGGGGAGCTGTTTTTT	CASSVYSSTGELFF
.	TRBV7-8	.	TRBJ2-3	TGTGCCAGCAGCTTTAGGGGGGCGAGGGCAGATACGCAGTATTTT	CASSFRGARADTQYF
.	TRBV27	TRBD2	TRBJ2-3	TGTGCCAGCAGTTTAGGTCCTAGCGGGAGTATCAGAGATACGCAGTATTTT	CASSLGPSGSIRDTQYF
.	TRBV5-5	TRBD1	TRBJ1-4	TGTGCCAGCAGCTTGGTACAGGGGATTAATGAAAAACTGTTTTTT	CASSLVQGINEKLFF
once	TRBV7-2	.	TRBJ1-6	TGTGCCAGCAGCTTTTATGGTCAGGGTGATTCACCCCTCCACTTT	CASSFYGQGDSPLHF
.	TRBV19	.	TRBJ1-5	TGTGCCAGTAGTATAGTAAGGGACACCATTAGCAATCAGCCCCAGCATTTT	CASSIVRDTISNQPQHF
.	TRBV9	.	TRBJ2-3	TGTGCCAGCAGCGTAGGGCAGGCTAAAGATACGCAGTATTTT	CASSVGQAKDTQYF
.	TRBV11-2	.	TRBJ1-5	TGTGCCAGCAGCTTAAGTTGGGGGACGGATAGCAATCAGCCCCAGCATTTT	CASSLSWGTDSNQPQHF
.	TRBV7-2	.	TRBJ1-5	TGTGCCAGCAGCTTAGTGGCTGGAAGCAATCAGCCCCAGCATTTT	CASSLVAGSNQPQHF
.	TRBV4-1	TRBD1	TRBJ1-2	TGCGCCAGCAGCCTCCTCATGGACAGGAAAAGCCCCCGCTATGGCTACACCTTC	CASSLLMDRKSPRYGYTF
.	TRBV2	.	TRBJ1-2	TGTGCCAGCAGGGCAAACGACAGATCTTCCTATGGCTACACCTTC	CASRANDRSSYGYTF
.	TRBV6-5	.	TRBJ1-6	TGTGCCAGCAGTTGTGACAGTGGCGTCTCACCCCTCCACTTT	CASSCDSGVSPLHF
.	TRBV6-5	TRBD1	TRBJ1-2	TGTGCCAGCAGTTATACAGGGGTTCATGGCTACACCTTC	CASSYTGVHGYTF
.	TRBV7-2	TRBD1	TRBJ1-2	TGTGCCAGCAGCTCCTGGACAGGGAGGGTCGGGGGCTACACCTTC	CASSSWTGRVGGYTF
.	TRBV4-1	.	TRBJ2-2	TGCGCCAGCAGCCAAGTCTCGGGACGGCTAAACACCGGGGAGCTGTTTTTT	CASSQVSGRLNTGELFF
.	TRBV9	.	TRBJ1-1	TGTGCCAGCAGCGTAGTGGGTGGAAGGTCTGAAGCTTTCTTT	CASSVVGGRSEAFF
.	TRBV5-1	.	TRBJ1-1	TGCGCCAGCAGCTTTGACGGGGCGGGCCAGAACACTGAAGCTTTCTTT	CASSFDGAGQNTEAFF
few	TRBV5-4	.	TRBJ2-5	TGTGCCAGCAGCTTGATGGGGTCGGAGGAGACCCAGTACTTC	CASSLMGSEETQYF
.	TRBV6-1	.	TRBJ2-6	TGTGCCAGCAGTGTTACACTAATAAGCTCTGGGGCCAACGTCCTGACTTTC	CASSVTLISSGANVLTF
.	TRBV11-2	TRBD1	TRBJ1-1	TGTGCCAGCAGCCAACCCCCCAGGGGGCATCTAGCTTTCTTT	CASSQPPRGHLAFF
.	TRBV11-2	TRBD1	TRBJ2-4	TGTGCCAGCAGCTTAGAGCAGGCAGGGGGCATTCAGTACTTC	CASSLEQAGGIQYF
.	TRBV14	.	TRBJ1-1	TGTGCCAGCAGCCAAGTCCACAGGGACCACACTGAAGCTTTCTTT	CASSQVHRDHTEAFF
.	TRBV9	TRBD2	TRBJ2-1	TGTGCCAGCAGCGTAGGCGGGAGGAACTACAATGAGCAGTTCTTC	CASSVGGRNYNEQFF
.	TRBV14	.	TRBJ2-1	TGTGCCAGCAGCCAAGGTGAACGGGGATACAATGAGCAGTTCTTC	CASSQGERGYNEQFF
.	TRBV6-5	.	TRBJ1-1	TGTGCCAGCAGTACCAGGGCGAACACTGAAGCTTTCTTT	CASSTRANTEAFF
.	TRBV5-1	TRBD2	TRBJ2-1	TGCGCCAGCAGCCGCCCTTTCACTAGCGGGCCCTCCTACAATGAGCAGTTCTTC	CASSRPFTSGPSYNEQFF
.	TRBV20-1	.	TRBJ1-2	TGCAGTGCTGGGACCCAGTATGGCTACACCTTC	CSAGTQYGYTF
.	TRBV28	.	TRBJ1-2	TGTGCCAGCAGTTTAGTACAACACGGCTATGGCTACACCTTC	CASSLVQHGYGYTF
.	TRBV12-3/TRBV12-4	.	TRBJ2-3	TGTGCCAGCAGTTTAGAGACCCGGGTTACGCAGTATTTT	CASSLETRVTQYF
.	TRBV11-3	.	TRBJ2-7	TGTGCCAGCAGGGGGGGAGGAGGAGTAGGCGAGCAGTACTTC	CASRGGGGVGEQYF
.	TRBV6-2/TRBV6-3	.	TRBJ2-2	TGTGCCAGCAGTTACTTGGAAACCGGGGAGCTGTTTTTT	CASSYLETGELFF